One and the same sample provided the 11 T cell receptor beta chains below, sequenced in a study of T cells in Graves' hyperthyroidism and ophthalmopathy. There were TCR beta CDR3 regions amplified from RNA transcripts. In the first-round RT-PCR of the TCR CDR3, the HTBI primer set was used. A single record per CDR3 protein comes from TCRdb applying MiXCR to the multiplex PCR reads. Seen here are about 400,000 distinct CDR3 sequences, around 16% observed once, and the top ten hold approximately 14%. Sequenced: blood. The receptors were sampled from a woman younger than 35 with Graves' hyperthyroidism.

This clonotype was recorded at least ten times. The chain joins TRBV20-1 to TRBJ2-5; D may be TRBD1 (5 bases). V lost 0 bases, J lost 1 base, and 12 bases lay in between. The CDR3 totals 15 residues. Germline lookup yields CDR1 DFQATT and CDR2 SNEGSKA (reference sequence). The CDR3 region has the DNA TGCAGTGCTAGAGATTTAGCAGGGCCCCAAGAGACCCAGTACTTC. It encodes CSARDLAGPQETQYF.

This clonotype was seen only a few times. This sequence joins TRBV7-8 and TRBJ2-2; 8 bases align to TRBD2. V lost 5 bases to trimming and J lost 7 bases; unmatched junction nucleotides: 9. The CDR3 is made up of 15 amino acids. From germline, CDR1 is SGHVS and CDR2 FQNEAQ. This CDR3 is CASSKAGARSGELFF. For the CDR3, the DNA is TGTGCCAGCAGCAAAGCGGGAGCGAGGAGCGGGGAGCTGTTTTTT.

This clonotype has ten or more counts. V gene TRBV7-2 combines with J gene TRBJ2-7, with 8 bases aligning to TRBD1. From germline, CDR1 is SGHTA and CDR2 FQGNSA. V gave up 4 bases and J gave up 7 bases; unmatched junction bases: 9. The CDR3 has 14 amino acids. The CDR3 coding sequence is TGTGCCAGCAGCTCGGGACAGGCCTTGGGTGAGCAGTACTTC. Amino acid sequence: CASSSGQALGEQYF.

The sample holds many counts of this clonotype. The chain recombines TRBV5-1 with TRBJ2-1; D remains unclear. V was clipped by 2 bases and J by 0 bases, with 9 bases between them. Germline V CDR1 and CDR2: SGHRS, YFSETQ. The CDR3 is made up of 15 amino acids. CDR3 sequence (DNA): TGCGCCAGCAGCTTCGACATGAGCTCCTACAATGAGCAGTTCTTC. It is translated as CASSFDMSSYNEQFF.

This clonotype was seen repeatedly, ten times or more. The chain has TRBV9 and TRBJ1-1, with D unclear. Germline CDR1 is SGDLS and CDR2 is YYNGEE. The CDR3 contains 13 residues. V was pared by 6 bases and J by 8 bases, with 17 bases between. This chain's CDR3 is CASTPPGGEEAFF. The CDR3 nucleotides read TGTGCCAGCACTCCGCCTGGTGGAGAGGAAGCTTTCTTT.

This chain joins TRBV4-1 and TRBJ1-4; D is perhaps TRBD1 (5 bases). The V end was cut by 7 bases, the J end by 8 bases, with 23 bases between. The CDR3 runs to 16 residues. The germline CDR1 and CDR2 sequences are MGHRA and YSYEKL. The CDR3 reads CASNPVVGGVREKLFF. CDR3 sequence (DNA): TGCGCCAGCAACCCTGTGGTTGGAGGGGTGAGGGAAAAACTGTTTTTT.

About this clonotype: One end of the junction varies from germline; a read error may be responsible. V usage is TRBV19 and J usage is TRBJ1-1, with 7 bases that match TRBD1. CDR3 length: 16 residues. Germline lookup yields CDR1 LNHDA and CDR2 SQIVND (reference sequence). The CDR3 loop is CASSAWVLQGNTVAFF. The CDR3 DNA reads as TGTGCCAGTAGTGCCTGGGTTTTACAGGGGAACACTGTAGCTTTCTTT.

This clonotype was counted a few times. V gene TRBV5-5 combines with J gene TRBJ2-1; D is possibly TRBD2 (5 bases). The V and J ends lost 2 bases and 6 bases respectively, with 12 bases between them. The germline V gene encodes CDR1 SGHKS and CDR2 YYEKEE (reference sequence). The CDR3 is made up of 14 amino acids. Written as DNA, the CDR3 is TGTGCCAGCAGCTTCGGACTCGACTTCAATGAGCAGTTCTTC. This translates into CASSFGLDFNEQFF.

This clonotype occurred many times. This chain links TRBV20-1 with TRBJ2-5; 12 positions match TRBD2. The trim removed 6 bases at V and 1 base at J, leaving 6 bases unmatched. The CDR3 runs 15 residues. CDR1 and CDR2 from the germline V gene are DFQATT and SNEGSKA (reference sequence). CDR3 nucleotides: TGCAGTGCAAAACTAGCGGGGGGTTTCCAAGAGACCCAGTACTTC. It translates to CSAKLAGGFQETQYF.

This sequence joins TRBV5-1 and TRBJ1-2, with TRBD1 matching 8 bases. In germline, CDR1 is SGHRS, CDR2 YFSETQ. Trimming at V came to 7 bases and at J to 5 bases, leaving 16 bases not matched to a gene. The CDR3 runs 16 residues. The CDR3 is CASLPTPDRGNYGYTF. The CDR3 coding sequence is TGCGCCAGCCTGCCCACTCCCGACAGGGGAAATTATGGCTACACCTTC. Combining the CDR3 with reference TRBV5-1 and TRBJ1-2 gives the whole variable domain KAGVTQTPRYLIKTRGQQVTLSCSPISGHRSVSWYQQTPGQGLQFLFEYFSETQRNKGNFPGRFSGRQFSNSRSEMNVSTLELGDSALYLCASLPTPDRGNYGYTFGSGTRLTVV.

The sample holds a few counts of this clonotype. This rearrangement joins TRBV27 to TRBJ2-7; D is unresolved. Deletions cut 6 bases from V and 3 bases from J, with 18 bases between. The CDR3 consists of 15 residues. CDR1 is MNHEY, CDR2 SMNVEV, per germline (reference sequence). For the CDR3, the DNA is TGTGCCAGCAGCGGTTCCTCGCAGGTAAACTACGAGCAGTACTTC. Translated: CASSGSSQVNYEQYF.